The 2 T cell receptor beta chains presented below share a single source sample, sequenced in a study of CD8 T cells in Susac syndrome. Random hexamers were used to reverse transcribe 0.5 to 1 ug of RNA. TCRdb re-derived calls from the immunoSEQ multiplex PCR reads in MiXCR, one entry per CDR3 protein. The sample lists 400,000 to 550,000 distinct CDR3 sequences; 85% were seen once. The sequenced material came from CD8+ T cells from PBMCs. These receptors were taken from a human donor with multiple sclerosis.

The CDR3 here is CASSQDGGRGQAYNEQFF. In nucleotides, the CDR3 is TGCGCCAGCAGCCAAGATGGGGGCAGGGGTCAAGCCTACAATGAGCAGTTCTTC. The rearrangement links TRBV4-1 to TRBJ2-1; D may be TRBD1 (6 bases). Trimming pared 0 bases from V and 2 bases from J, leaving 17 bases between. The V gene's germline CDR1 is MGHRA and CDR2 YSYEKL. This CDR3 has 18 amino acids.

This clonotype was recorded once. This chain links TRBV2 with TRBJ2-1; 9 positions agree with TRBD2. The V and J ends lost 11 bases and 1 base, in that order; junction bases with no gene match: 12. Per germline, CDR1 SNHLY and CDR2 FYNNEI. The CDR3 consists of 16 residues. CDR3 loop: CAWISSSGGSYNEQFF. DNA for the CDR3: TGTGCCTGGATCTCCTCGAGCGGGGGGTCCTACAATGAGCAGTTCTTC.